This T cell receptor (beta chain) appears in the sequencing data of a study of T cell responses to AZD1222 COVID-19 vaccine. General study findings and limits: Within unmutated variant regions lay the reported targets of nearly half of spike-specific TCRs. All repertoire sampling was performed exclusively after the peak T cell response. Just 5 or 6 AZD1222 recipients tested seropositive at baseline. Spike-specific TCRs gained breadth and depth after people received two AZD1222 doses.

Sequenced by immunoSEQ multiplex PCR; TCRdb stores in-frame clones only, minus some. The profile shows around 140,000 clones, roughly nine tenths of them singletons. This clone is a singleton in its sample. Its target is unknown. CDR1 and CDR2 (germline): MDHEN, SYDVKM. V lost 5 bases, J lost 4 bases, and 9 bases stayed unmatched. The CDR3 is 15 amino acids. V is TRBV28 and J is TRBJ2-5, with TRBD1 matching 8 bases. The source material was peripheral blood, sampled on day 0 of AZD1222 vaccination. The sequence was obtained from an adult in good health. The CDR3 is CASSRTGFSAETQYF. The CDR3 DNA is TGTGCCAGCAGTAGGACAGGGTTTTCTGCAGAGACCCAGTACTTC.